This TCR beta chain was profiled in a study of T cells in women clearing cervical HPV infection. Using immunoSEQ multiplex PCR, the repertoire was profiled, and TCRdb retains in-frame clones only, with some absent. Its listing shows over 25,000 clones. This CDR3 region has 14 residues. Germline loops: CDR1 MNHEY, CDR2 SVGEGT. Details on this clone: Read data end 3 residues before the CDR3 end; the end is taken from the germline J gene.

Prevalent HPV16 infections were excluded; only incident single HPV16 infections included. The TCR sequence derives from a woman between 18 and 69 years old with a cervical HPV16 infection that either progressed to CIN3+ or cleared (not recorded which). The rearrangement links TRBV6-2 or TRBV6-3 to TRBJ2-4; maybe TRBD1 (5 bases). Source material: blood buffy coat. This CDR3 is CASSSTSDNYGQYF. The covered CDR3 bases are TGTGCCAGCAGTAGTACCTCGGACAACTATGGT.